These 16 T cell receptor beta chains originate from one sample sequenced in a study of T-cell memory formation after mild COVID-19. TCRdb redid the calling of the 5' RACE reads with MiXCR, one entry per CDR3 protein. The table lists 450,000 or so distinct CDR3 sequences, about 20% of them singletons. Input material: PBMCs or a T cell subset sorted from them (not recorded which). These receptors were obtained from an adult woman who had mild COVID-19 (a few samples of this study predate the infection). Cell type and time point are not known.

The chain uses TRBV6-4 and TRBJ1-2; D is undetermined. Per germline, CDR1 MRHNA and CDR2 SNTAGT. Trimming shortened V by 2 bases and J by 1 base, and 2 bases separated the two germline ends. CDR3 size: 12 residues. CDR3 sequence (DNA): TGTGCCAGCAGTGACAGTAACTATGGCTACACCTTC. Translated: CASSDSNYGYTF.

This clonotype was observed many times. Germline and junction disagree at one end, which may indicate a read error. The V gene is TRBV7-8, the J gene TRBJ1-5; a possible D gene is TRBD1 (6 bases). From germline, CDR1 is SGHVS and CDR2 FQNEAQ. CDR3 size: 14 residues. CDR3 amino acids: CASTLRGDFGPQHF. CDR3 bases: TGTGCCAGCACCTTAAGGGGGGATTTTGGGCCCCAGCATTTT.

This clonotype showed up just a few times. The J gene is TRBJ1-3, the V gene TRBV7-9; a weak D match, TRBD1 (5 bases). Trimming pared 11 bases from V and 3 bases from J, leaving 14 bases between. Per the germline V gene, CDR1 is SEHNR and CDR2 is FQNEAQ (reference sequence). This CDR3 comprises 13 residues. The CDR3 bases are TGTGCCTCGACAGAGGGAGGTGGAAACACCATATATTTT. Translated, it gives CASTEGGGNTIYF.

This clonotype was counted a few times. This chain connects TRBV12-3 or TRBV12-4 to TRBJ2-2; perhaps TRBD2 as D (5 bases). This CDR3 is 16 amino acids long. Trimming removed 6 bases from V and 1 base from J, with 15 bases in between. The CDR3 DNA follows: TGTGCCAGCAGCTCCTCGCGCGGGTGGAACACCGGGGAGCTGTTTTTT. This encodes CASSSSRGWNTGELFF.

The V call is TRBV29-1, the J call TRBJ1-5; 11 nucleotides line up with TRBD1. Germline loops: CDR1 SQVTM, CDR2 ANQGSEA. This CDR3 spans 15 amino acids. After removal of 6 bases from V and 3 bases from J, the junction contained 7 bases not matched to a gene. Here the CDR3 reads CSVGGTGGTNQPQHF. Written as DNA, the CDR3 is TGCAGCGTGGGGGGGACAGGGGGTACCAATCAGCCCCAGCATTTT.

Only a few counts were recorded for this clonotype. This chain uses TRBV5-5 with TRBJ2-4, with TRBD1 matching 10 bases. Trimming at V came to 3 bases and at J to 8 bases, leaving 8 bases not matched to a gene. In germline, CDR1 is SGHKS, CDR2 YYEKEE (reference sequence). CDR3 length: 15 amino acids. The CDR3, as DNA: TGTGCCAGCAGCTGGGGACAGGGGTTACGAGACATTCAGTACTTC. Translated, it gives CASSWGQGLRDIQYF.

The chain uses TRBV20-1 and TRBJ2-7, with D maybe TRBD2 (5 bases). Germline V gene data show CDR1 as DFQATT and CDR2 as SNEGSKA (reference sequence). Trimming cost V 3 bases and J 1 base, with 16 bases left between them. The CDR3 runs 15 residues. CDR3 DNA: TGCAGTGCTAGCTCTGGGAGTGAGATATCCTACGAGCAGTACTTC. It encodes CSASSGSEISYEQYF.

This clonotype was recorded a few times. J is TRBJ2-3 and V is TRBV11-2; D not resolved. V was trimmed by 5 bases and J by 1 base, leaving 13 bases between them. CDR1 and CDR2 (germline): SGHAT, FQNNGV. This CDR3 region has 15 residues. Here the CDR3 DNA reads TGTGCCAGCAGCCCACCGGGCTATGGCACAGATACGCAGTATTTT. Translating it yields CASSPPGYGTDTQYF.

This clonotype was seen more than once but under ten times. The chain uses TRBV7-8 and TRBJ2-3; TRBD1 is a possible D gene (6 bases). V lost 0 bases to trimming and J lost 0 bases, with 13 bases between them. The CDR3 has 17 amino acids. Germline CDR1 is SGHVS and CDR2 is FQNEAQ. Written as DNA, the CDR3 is TGTGCCAGCAGCTTAGCGAGACCGAGGGGGAGCACAGATACGCAGTATTTT. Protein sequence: CASSLARPRGSTDTQYF.

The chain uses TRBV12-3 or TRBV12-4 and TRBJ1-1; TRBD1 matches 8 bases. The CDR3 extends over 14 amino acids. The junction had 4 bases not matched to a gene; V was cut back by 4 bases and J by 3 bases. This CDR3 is CASSSQGAHTEAFF. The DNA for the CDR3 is TGTGCCAGCAGTTCCCAGGGGGCGCACACTGAAGCTTTCTTT.

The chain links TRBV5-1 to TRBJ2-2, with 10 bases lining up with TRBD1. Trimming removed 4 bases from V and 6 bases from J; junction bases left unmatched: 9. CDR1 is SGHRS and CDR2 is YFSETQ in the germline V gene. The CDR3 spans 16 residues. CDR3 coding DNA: TGCGCCAGCAGCGCTCCGGGACAGGGGATCGCCGGGGAGCTGTTTTTT. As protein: CASSAPGQGIAGELFF. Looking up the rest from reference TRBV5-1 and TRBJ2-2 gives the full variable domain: KAGVTQTPRYLIKTRGQQVTLSCSPISGHRSVSWYQQTPGQGLQFLFEYFSETQRNKGNFPGRFSGRQFSNSRSEMNVSTLELGDSALYLCASSAPGQGIAGELFFGEGSRLTVL.

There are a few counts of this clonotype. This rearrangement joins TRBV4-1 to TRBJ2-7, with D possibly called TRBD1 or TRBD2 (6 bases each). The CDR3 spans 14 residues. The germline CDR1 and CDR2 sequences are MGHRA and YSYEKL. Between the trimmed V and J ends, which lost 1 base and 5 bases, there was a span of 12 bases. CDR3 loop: CASSQVGGCHEQYF. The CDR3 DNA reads TGCGCCAGCAGCCAAGTGGGGGGCTGCCACGAGCAGTACTTC.

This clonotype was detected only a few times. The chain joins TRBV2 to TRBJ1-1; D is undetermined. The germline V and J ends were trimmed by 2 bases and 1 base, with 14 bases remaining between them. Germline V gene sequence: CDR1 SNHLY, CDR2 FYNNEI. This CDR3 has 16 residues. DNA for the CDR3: TGTGCCAGCAGTGAAAGGGCGCAGCGACCGAACACTGAAGCTTTCTTT. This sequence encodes CASSERAQRPNTEAFF.

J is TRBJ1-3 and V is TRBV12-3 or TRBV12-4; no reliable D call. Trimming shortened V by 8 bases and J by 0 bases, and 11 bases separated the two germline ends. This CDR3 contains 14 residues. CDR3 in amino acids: CASGRTGSGNTIYF. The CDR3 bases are TGTGCCAGCGGACGCACCGGCTCTGGAAACACCATATATTTT.

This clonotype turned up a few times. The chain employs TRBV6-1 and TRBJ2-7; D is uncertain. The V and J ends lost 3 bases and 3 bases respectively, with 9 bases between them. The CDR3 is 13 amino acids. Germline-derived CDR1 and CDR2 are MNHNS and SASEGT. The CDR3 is CASSEYGVYEQYF. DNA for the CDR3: TGTGCCAGCAGTGAGTATGGGGTCTACGAGCAGTACTTC.

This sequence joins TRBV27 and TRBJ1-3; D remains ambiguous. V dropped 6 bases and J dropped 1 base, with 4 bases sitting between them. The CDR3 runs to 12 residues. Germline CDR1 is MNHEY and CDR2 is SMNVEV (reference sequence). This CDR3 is CASRQSGNTIYF. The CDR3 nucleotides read TGTGCCAGCAGGCAGTCTGGAAACACCATATATTTT.